The 32 T cell receptor beta chains below all came from one sample that was sequenced in a study of vaccination and CD4 T cells after COVID-19. Treatment reported: roughly 11-day PBMC culture with coronavirus spike peptide pools or control peptides (ViraFEST assay). From the unexposed donor, CD4+ T cells were collected ahead of the COVID-19 pandemic (2011-2018). Once obtained from cultured CD4+ T cells, the DNA was sequenced using the Oncomine TCR Beta short-read assay. CD4+ T cells were cultured, and genomic DNA was extracted from them. TCRdb recomputed calls from the PCR reads with MiXCR, one row per CDR3 protein. The data hold around 10,000 distinct CDR3 sequences, with 30% to 40% observed a single time. Their antigen targets remain unknown. The material sequenced was CD4+ T cells from blood, cultured in vitro. The receptors shown here come from a human donor in good health.

For this clonotype: A far larger clone is just one base off, so this is likely a read error. The chain is built from TRBV11-2 and TRBJ2-5, with a tentative D call TRBD2 (5 bases). The better agreement between TRBJ2-1 and the DNA end casts doubt on the J call. Per the germline V gene, CDR1 is SGHAT and CDR2 is FQNNGV. The CDR3 is made up of 16 amino acids. In DNA, the CDR3 is TGTGCCAGCAGCATCCATAAGGGAGCCCCCCAAGAGACCCAGTTCTTC. Its translation: CASSIHKGAPQETQFF.

This clonotype was counted only a few times. V and J are TRBV7-2 and TRBJ2-1; TRBD2 matches at 9 bases. Germline trimming cut 1 base from V and 4 bases from J; bases unmatched to any gene: 5. In germline, CDR1 is SGHTA, CDR2 FQGNSA. This CDR3 contains 16 residues. The CDR3 nucleotides are TGTGCCAGCAGCTTAGACGGCGGGAGGGGATACAATGAGCAGTTCTTC. It encodes CASSLDGGRGYNEQFF.

The chain has TRBV20-1 and TRBJ1-1; D remains ambiguous. This CDR3 has 12 amino acids. V was clipped by 3 bases and J by 0 bases, with 5 bases between them. Germline assignment: CDR1 DFQATT and CDR2 SNEGSKA (reference sequence). The CDR3 sequence: CSARLLNTEAFF. Written as DNA, the CDR3 is TGCAGTGCTAGGCTCTTGAACACTGAAGCTTTCTTT.

DNA of the CDR3: TGCAGTGCTAGAGATGCGGCGGGCGGCGAGCAGTACTTC. Amino acid sequence: CSARDAAGGEQYF. The J gene is TRBJ2-1, the V gene TRBV20-1; tentatively, D is TRBD2 (5 bases). The J call may be wrong; the DNA end is better matched by TRBJ2-7. Germline CDR1 is DFQATT and CDR2 is SNEGSKA (reference sequence). The CDR3 consists of 13 residues.

This clonotype has more than one count but fewer than ten. This sequence joins TRBV7-2 and TRBJ1-3; the D is unclear. The CDR3 extends over 14 amino acids. With 3 bases removed from V and 0 bases from J, the gap between germline ends came to 6 bases. The germline gives CDR1 SGHTA, CDR2 FQGNSA. CDR3 coding DNA: TGTGCCAGCAGCTTTAGCGGCTCTGGAAACACCATATATTTT. Its protein product is CASSFSGSGNTIYF.

This clonotype has just a few counts. The chain links TRBV7-2 to TRBJ2-2; D remains unclear. The CDR3 contains 12 residues. V was trimmed by 1 base and J by 3 bases, leaving 0 bases between them. CDR1 and CDR2 (germline): SGHTA, FQGNSA. CDR3 DNA sequence: TGTGCCAGCAGCTTAGACACCGGGGAGCTGTTTTTT. Its translation is CASSLDTGELFF.

The V call is TRBV5-6, the J call TRBJ2-7, with D hard to call. The CDR3 is 13 residues long. Trimming pared 0 bases from V and 3 bases from J, leaving 7 bases between. Germline V gene sequence: CDR1 SGHDT, CDR2 YYEEEE. The CDR3 DNA sequence: TGTGCCAGCAGCTTGGAGGACGGCTACGAGCAGTACTTC. It translates to CASSLEDGYEQYF.

This clonotype was counted a few times. The chain uses TRBV7-9 and TRBJ1-5; no reliable D call. V was trimmed by 5 bases and J by 4 bases, leaving 6 bases between them. The germline CDR1 and CDR2 sequences are SEHNR and FQNEAQ (reference sequence). The length of the CDR3 is 12 residues. CDR3 sequence reads: CASSRENQPQHF. CDR3 bases: TGTGCCAGCAGCCGGGAAAATCAGCCCCAGCATTTT.

This clonotype showed up just a few times. This chain connects TRBV6-1 to TRBJ2-3; no reliable D call. Between the trimmed V and J ends, which lost 8 bases and 7 bases, there was a span of 16 bases. The germline CDR1 and CDR2 sequences are MNHNS and SASEGT. The CDR3 is 13 amino acids. The CDR3 DNA sequence: TGTGCCAGCGAGCGAAATGATGGGAATACGCAGTATTTT. Translating gives CASERNDGNTQYF.

This clonotype was seen a few times. The CDR3 sequence is CASRPRLQGDTQYF. CDR3 nucleotides: TGTGCCAGCAGACCCCGCCTCCAGGGAGATACGCAGTATTTT. This chain joins TRBV6-1 and TRBJ2-3; tentatively, D is TRBD1 (5 bases). The CDR3 totals 14 residues. Germline CDR1 is MNHNS and CDR2 is SASEGT. V lost 6 bases and J lost 5, with 15 bases in between.

This clonotype showed up just once. This chain joins TRBV19 and TRBJ1-6; D remains ambiguous. With 4 bases removed from V and 6 bases from J, the gap between germline ends came to 13 bases. This CDR3 is 15 amino acids long. From germline, CDR1 is LNHDA and CDR2 SQIVND (reference sequence). Written as DNA, the CDR3 is TGTGCCAGTAGTAGTGGGGAATCGCCTAATTCACCCCTCCACTTT. This encodes CASSSGESPNSPLHF.

The CDR3 loop reads CASSQEGTRAGEQYF. The DNA of the CDR3 is TGCGCCAGCAGCCAAGAAGGTACAAGGGCGGGGGAGCAGTACTTC. V and J are TRBV4-1 and TRBJ2-7, with TRBD2 as a possible D gene (6 bases). Trimming shortened V by 0 bases and J by 7 bases, and 16 bases separated the two germline ends. CDR1 and CDR2 from the germline V gene are MGHRA and YSYEKL. The CDR3 covers 15 residues.

In its sample, this clonotype was seen a few times. V is TRBV20-1 and J is TRBJ2-7; 7 nucleotides match TRBD2. Unmatched junction bases numbered 14, after V lost 6 bases and J lost 6 bases. Germline CDR1 is DFQATT and CDR2 is SNEGSKA (reference sequence). The CDR3 consists of 14 residues. This CDR3 is CSASLAIGPFEQYF. CDR3 bases: TGCAGTGCCTCACTAGCGATCGGACCCTTCGAGCAGTACTTC.

The J gene is TRBJ2-3, the V gene TRBV7-2; no definite D call. Trimming left V 5 bases short and J 4 bases short, with 13 bases between. The CDR3 covers 14 residues. Looked up from germline, CDR1 is SGHTA and CDR2 is FQGNSA. CDR3 coding DNA: TGTGCCAGCAGCCTGACTCGAATCGCAGATACGCAGTATTTT. Protein product: CASSLTRIADTQYF.

In DNA form, the CDR3 reads TGCAGTGCTAGCTTGACAGGGTCCTACGAGCAGTACTTC. Its protein product is CSASLTGSYEQYF. This rearrangement joins TRBV20-1 to TRBJ2-7; TRBD1 matches at 7 bases. In germline, CDR1 is DFQATT, CDR2 SNEGSKA (reference sequence). The CDR3 loop spans 13 amino acids. The ends lost 3 bases at V and 1 base at J; junction bases unmatched: 3.

This clonotype showed up just a few times. The chain uses TRBV21-1 and TRBJ2-7. TRBV21-1 is flagged as a pseudogene. This CDR3 contains 14 residues. CDR3 DNA: TGTGCCAGCAGCAAATTGGAAGGGTTCCCCGAGCAGTACTTC. Protein: CASSKLEGFPEQYF.

V usage is TRBV4-3 and J usage is TRBJ1-1; D call uncertain. Germline loops: CDR1 LGHNA, CDR2 YSLEER. This CDR3 region has 13 residues. V lost 6 bases and J lost 1, with 9 bases in between. The CDR3 region is CASSMTGNTEAFF. The CDR3 DNA reads as TGCGCCAGCAGTATGACTGGGAACACTGAAGCTTTCTTT.

CDR3 region: CASSEQRGGNTEAFF. CDR3 in DNA: TGTGCCAGCAGTGAACAAAGGGGTGGGAACACTGAAGCTTTCTTT. The chain has TRBV2 and TRBJ1-1; D is perhaps TRBD1 (5 bases). Trimming left V 2 bases short and J 1 base short, with 11 bases between. Germline V gives CDR1 SNHLY, CDR2 FYNNEI. The CDR3 covers 15 residues.

In DNA, the CDR3 is TGCAGTGCTAGGGCGCAGAGCTCCTACAATGAGCAGTTCTTC. It yields the protein CSARAQSSYNEQFF. This sequence joins TRBV20-1 and TRBJ2-1; D is undetermined. The CDR3 length is 14 residues. The germline V gene encodes CDR1 DFQATT and CDR2 SNEGSKA (reference sequence). With 3 bases removed from V and 0 bases from J, the gap between germline ends came to 9 bases.

This clonotype was seen a handful of times. This rearrangement joins TRBV7-9 to TRBJ2-1; the D call may be TRBD1 or TRBD2 (6 bases each). The CDR3 totals 16 residues. The V end was cut by 2 bases, the J end by 8 bases, with 19 bases between. Germline V gene lookup returns CDR1 SEHNR and CDR2 FQNEAQ (reference sequence). The CDR3 spells CASSLFRGKGGHEQFF. DNA of the CDR3: TGTGCCAGCAGCTTATTTAGGGGAAAGGGGGGCCATGAGCAGTTCTTC. The variable domain in full, completed from reference TRBV7-9 and TRBJ2-1, reads DTGVSQNPRHKITKRGQNVTFRCDPISEHNRLYWYRQTLGQGPEFLTYFQNEAQLEKSRLLSDRFSAERPKGSFSTLEIQRTEQGDSAMYLCASSLFRGKGGHEQFFGPGTRLTVL.

The chain combines TRBV7-2 with TRBJ2-1; D is ambiguous. The CDR3 sequence is 16 residues long. The V gene lost 2 bases and the J gene lost 5 bases, with 16 bases spanning the gap. Germline assignment: CDR1 SGHTA and CDR2 FQGNSA. The CDR3 protein is CASSLRATRYNNEQFF. The CDR3 region has the DNA TGTGCCAGCAGCTTAAGGGCCACACGGTACAACAATGAGCAGTTCTTC.

This clonotype was observed a handful of times. This rearrangement joins TRBV5-1 to TRBJ2-5, with TRBD2 matching 8 bases. Germline V lookup: CDR1 SGHRS, CDR2 YFSETQ. There are 17 residues in the CDR3. Trimming cost V 0 bases and J 5 bases; bases outside gene matches: 12. This CDR3 is CASSLALAGGAGETQYF. The DNA for the CDR3 is TGCGCCAGCAGCTTGGCTCTAGCGGGTGGCGCTGGGGAGACCCAGTACTTC.

This clonotype was counted a few times. V gene TRBV20-1 combines with J gene TRBJ2-3, with TRBD2 matching 7 bases. CDR3 size: 14 residues. V shed 0 bases and J 5 bases; nucleotides not matched to a gene: 5. Germline V gene lookup returns CDR1 DFQATT and CDR2 SNEGSKA (reference sequence). CDR3 in amino acids: CSARDEVAGDTQYF. The CDR3 DNA reads as TGCAGTGCTAGAGATGAAGTAGCGGGAGATACGCAGTATTTT.

The chain employs TRBV5-1 and TRBJ1-2, with TRBD1 matching over 8 bases. The trim removed 4 bases at V and 5 bases at J, leaving 13 bases unmatched. The length of the CDR3 is 16 residues. The germline gives CDR1 SGHRS, CDR2 YFSETQ. The DNA for the CDR3 is TGCGCCAGCAGCCAAAGCCTGGGACAGGCCGCTTATGGCTACACCTTC. Translated, it gives CASSQSLGQAAYGYTF.

The chain carries TRBV12-3 or TRBV12-4 and TRBJ1-2; D remains unclear. CDR3 length equals 12 residues. The V end lost 4 bases, the J end lost 6 bases, and 9 bases lay between the germline ends. CDR3: CASSSRPDGYTF. The CDR3 region has the DNA TGTGCCAGCAGTTCACGGCCAGATGGCTACACCTTC.

This clonotype was seen more than once but under ten times. The chain employs TRBV27 and TRBJ2-1, with TRBD2 matching 9 bases. This CDR3 has 16 residues. The ends lost 5 bases at V and 9 bases at J; junction bases unmatched: 14. In germline, CDR1 is MNHEY, CDR2 SMNVEV (reference sequence). The CDR3 loop reads CASSPLGLATAAEQFF. The CDR3 nucleotides read TGTGCCAGCAGTCCCCTCGGACTAGCGACAGCAGCTGAGCAGTTCTTC.

A few counts support this clonotype. The chain couples TRBV2 to TRBJ2-5; 9 bases map to TRBD2. The trim removed 3 bases at V and 5 bases at J, leaving 7 bases unmatched. Germline CDR1 is SNHLY and CDR2 is FYNNEI. The CDR3 has 15 amino acids. The CDR3 is CASSEGTSTRETQYF. CDR3 DNA sequence: TGTGCCAGCAGTGAGGGGACTAGCACCCGGGAGACCCAGTACTTC. Full variable domain (outside the CDR3, taken from reference TRBV2 and TRBJ2-5): EPEVTQTPSHQVTQMGQEVILRCVPISNHLYFYWYRQILGQKVEFLVSFYNNEISEKSEIFDDQFSVERPDGSNFTLKIRSTKLEDSAMYFCASSEGTSTRETQYFGPGTRLLVL.

The chain links TRBV27 to TRBJ2-1; D unresolved. Germline-derived CDR1 and CDR2 are MNHEY and SMNVEV (reference sequence). The CDR3 is 12 amino acids. V was cut by 8 bases and J by 7 bases, with 12 bases left in between. Written as DNA, the CDR3 is TGTGCCAGCGCTATTATAGGTAATGAGCAGTTCTTC. Translation: CASAIIGNEQFF.

A word on this clonotype: At one end the junction does not follow the germline gene, possibly because of a read error. Here the CDR3 reads CASSSGLAGGNEQFF. CDR3 nucleotides: TGTGCTAGCAGCTCCGGACTAGCGGGGGGGAATGAGCAGTTCTTC. The chain recombines TRBV7-7 with TRBJ2-1; 15 bases fit TRBD2. CDR3 length equals 15 residues. Germline V gives CDR1 SSHAT, CDR2 FNYEAQ (reference sequence).

In its sample, this clonotype ranks as medium-sized. J is TRBJ1-5 and V is TRBV28, with a possible D match to TRBD1 (6 bases). The CDR3 spans 16 residues. The V end was cut by 6 bases, the J end by 5 bases, with 20 bases between. Germline-derived CDR1 and CDR2 are MDHEN and SYDVKM. The CDR3 protein is CASSLAFWGGDQPQHF. The CDR3 DNA sequence: TGTGCCAGCAGCCTTGCGTTTTGGGGGGGCGATCAGCCCCAGCATTTT.

This clonotype has only a few counts. The V and J genes are TRBV20-1 and TRBJ2-5; D might be TRBD1 or TRBD2, each matching 5 bases. Trimming shortened V by 2 bases and J by 5 bases, and 15 bases separated the two germline ends. The CDR3 covers 14 residues. The germline gives CDR1 DFQATT, CDR2 SNEGSKA (reference sequence). CDR3 sequence: CSARNPWGLETQYF. CDR3 nucleotides: TGCAGTGCTAGAAACCCATGGGGGTTGGAGACCCAGTACTTC.

This clonotype was observed a few times. The chain is built from TRBV27 and TRBJ2-3; a weak D match, TRBD2 (5 bases). V dropped 4 bases and J dropped 0 bases, with 17 bases sitting between them. CDR1 MNHEY and CDR2 SMNVEV come from the germline V gene (reference sequence). The CDR3 runs 17 residues. The CDR3 sequence is CASSSPRGSYSTDTQYF. Here the CDR3 DNA reads TGTGCCAGCAGTTCTCCCCGGGGTAGCTATAGCACAGATACGCAGTATTTT.